The source of this T cell receptor (beta chain) is a study of blood T cells in healthy people across ages. V was trimmed by 4 bases and J by 4 bases, leaving 20 bases between them. The CDR3 has 16 residues. CDR1 is SGHRS and CDR2 is YFSETQ in the germline V gene. This clonotype was picked up a small number of times. The use of a sample-barcoded 5' primer and a J-beta primer mix characterized a second PCR of 7 to 11 cycles. TCRdb re-analysed the 5' RACE reads in MiXCR, keeping a single row per CDR3 protein. Seen here are about a million distinct CDR3 sequences, roughly two fifths observed once, and the top ten hold around 13%. Each sample provided at least 5.5 micrograms of extracted total RNA.

The chain combines TRBV5-1 with TRBJ1-1; D might be TRBD1 (6 bases). This receptor was obtained from a young man in good health. Sequencing was performed on blood. The CDR3 DNA is TGCGCCAGCAGCGGAACAGGGTCTGGGGTTAGCACTGAAGCTTTCTTT. Encoded protein: CASSGTGSGVSTEAFF. The full variable domain, its missing parts supplied by reference TRBV5-1 and TRBJ1-1, is KAGVTQTPRYLIKTRGQQVTLSCSPISGHRSVSWYQQTPGQGLQFLFEYFSETQRNKGNFPGRFSGRQFSNSRSEMNVSTLELGDSALYLCASSGTGSGVSTEAFFGQGTRLTVV.